These T cell receptor beta chains were read from a single sample in a study of cytomegalovirus exposure and HLA in healthy donors. Assay: immunoSEQ multiplex PCR; the TCRdb copy retains only in-frame clones and omits some. The sample has 85,000 to 120,000 clones, around four fifths seen once. The sample taken for sequencing was PBMCs. The receptors stem from a middle-aged man in good health and CMV-seronegative. CDR3s include the opening cysteine and the closing phenylalanine or tryptophan. Each record gives: V gene, D gene, clone size, J gene, CDR3 protein, CDR3 DNA. The D gene is left open where the match is weak. Size is stated for part of the rows, as once, few or many counts, or as a class when the clone is expanded.

TRBV27	TRBD1	-	TRBJ2-5	CASSLNRGRLPETQYF	TGTGCCAGCAGTTTGAACAGGGGGCGGTTGCCAGAGACCCAGTACTTC
TRBV27	-	-	TRBJ2-5	CASSTTPGVTRKETQYF	TGTGCCAGCAGTACAACCCCGGGGGTCACCCGGAAAGAGACCCAGTACTTC
TRBV27	-	-	TRBJ2-7	CASSLTQGREQYF	TGTGCCAGCAGTTTAACTCAGGGGCGCGAGCAGTACTTC
TRBV13	-	-	TRBJ2-7	CASSSGLSPGSEQYF	TGTGCCAGCAGCTCCGGACTTTCGCCGGGATCCGAGCAGTACTTC
TRBV7-7	TRBD1	-	TRBJ1-3	CASSLGGVGNTIYF	TGTGCTAGCAGCTTAGGGGGCGTCGGAAACACCATATATTTT
TRBV12-5	-	-	TRBJ1-1	CASGLDTEAFF	TGTGCTAGTGGTCTGGACACCGAAGCTTTCTTT
TRBV5-6	TRBD1	-	TRBJ1-1	CASSPRQGRFGEAFF	TGTGCCAGCAGCCCCCGACAGGGCAGGTTCGGTGAAGCTTTCTTT
TRBV6-5	TRBD1	-	TRBJ1-2	CASSYSQGARGYTF	TGTGCCAGCAGTTACTCGCAGGGGGCCCGAGGCTACACCTTC
TRBV7-2	TRBD2	-	TRBJ2-5	CASSFSGVWETQYF	TGTGCCAGCAGCTTTAGCGGGGTCTGGGAGACCCAGTACTTC
TRBV5-1	TRBD1	few	TRBJ1-2	CASSSTGTAYKGYTF	TGCGCCAGCAGCTCCACCGGGACAGCGTACAAAGGCTACACCTTC
TRBV7-3	TRBD1	-	TRBJ1-2	CASSSTGVGGYTF	TGTGCCAGCAGCTCAACAGGGGTGGGGGGCTACACCTTC
TRBV5-1	TRBD2	-	TRBJ2-3	CASSLRAGGIDTQYF	TGCGCCAGCAGCTTGAGAGCGGGGGGGATTGATACGCAGTATTTT
TRBV5-1	-	-	TRBJ1-1	CASSGGVDEAFF	TGCGCCAGCAGCGGGGGGGTCGATGAAGCTTTCTTT
TRBV19	-	-	TRBJ1-1	CASSIFGPNTEAFF	TGTGCCAGTAGTATATTTGGGCCGAACACTGAAGCTTTCTTT
TRBV2	TRBD1	-	TRBJ2-5	CASIWEPGQGGETQYF	TGTGCCAGCATTTGGGAGCCGGGACAGGGAGGTGAGACCCAGTACTTC
TRBV19	-	once	TRBJ2-7	CASSIKGVPSYEQYF	TGTGCCAGTAGTATTAAGGGGGTACCATCATACGAGCAGTACTTC
TRBV10-1	-	-	TRBJ1-2	CASSEYDRRANYGYTF	TGCGCCAGCAGTGAATATGACAGGAGAGCTAACTATGGCTACACCTTC
TRBV30	TRBD1	-	TRBJ1-1	CAWSVDRGYAFF	TGTGCCTGGAGTGTGGACAGGGGGTATGCTTTCTTT
TRBV5-1	TRBD2	few	TRBJ2-1	CASSLKSGGPYNEQFF	TGCGCCAGCAGCTTGAAGAGCGGGGGGCCTTACAATGAGCAGTTCTTC
TRBV19	TRBD1	-	TRBJ2-5	CASSARHRGLVETQYF	TGTGCCAGTAGTGCGCGACACAGGGGGCTAGTGGAGACCCAGTACTTC
TRBV7-3	-	-	TRBJ2-3	CASSSPNTDTQYF	TGTGCCAGCAGCTCCCCTAACACAGATACGCAGTATTTT